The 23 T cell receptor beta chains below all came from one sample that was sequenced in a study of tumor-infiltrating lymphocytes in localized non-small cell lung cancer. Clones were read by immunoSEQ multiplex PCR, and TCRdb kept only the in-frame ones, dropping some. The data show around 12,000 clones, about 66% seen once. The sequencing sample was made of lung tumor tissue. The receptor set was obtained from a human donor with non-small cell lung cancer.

The CDR3 DNA reads TGTGCCAGCAGCGTCGGGACTAGCGGCAATGAGCAGTTCTTC. Amino acid sequence: CASSVGTSGNEQFF. The chain links TRBV9 to TRBJ2-1, with 11 bases fitting TRBD2. V was clipped by 2 bases and J by 6 bases; unmatched bases: 1. The CDR3 runs 14 residues. Germline CDR1 SGDLS, CDR2 YYNGEE.

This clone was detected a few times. The CDR3 sequence is CASSSPSGLADSEQYF. Written as DNA, the CDR3 is TGTGCCAGCAGCTCCCCGTCGGGACTAGCGGACAGCGAGCAGTACTTC. V gene TRBV11-2 combines with J gene TRBJ2-7, with 11 bases fitting TRBD2. Trimming removed 4 bases from V and 6 bases from J; junction bases left unmatched: 11. Germline V gene lookup returns CDR1 SGHAT and CDR2 FQNNGV. The CDR3 spans 16 residues.

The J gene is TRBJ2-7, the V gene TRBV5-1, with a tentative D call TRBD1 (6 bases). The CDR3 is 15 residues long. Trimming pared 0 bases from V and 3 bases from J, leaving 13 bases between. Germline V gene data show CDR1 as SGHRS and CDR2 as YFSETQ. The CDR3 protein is CASSLGGDISYEQYF. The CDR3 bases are TGCGCCAGCAGCTTGGGAGGGGACATCAGCTACGAGCAGTACTTC.

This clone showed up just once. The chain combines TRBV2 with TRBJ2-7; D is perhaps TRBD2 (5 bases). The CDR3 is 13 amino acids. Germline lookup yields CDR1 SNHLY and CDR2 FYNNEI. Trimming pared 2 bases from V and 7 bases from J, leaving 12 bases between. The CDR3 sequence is CASSEIGELEQYF. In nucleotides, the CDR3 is TGTGCCAGCAGTGAAATCGGGGAGCTTGAGCAGTACTTC.

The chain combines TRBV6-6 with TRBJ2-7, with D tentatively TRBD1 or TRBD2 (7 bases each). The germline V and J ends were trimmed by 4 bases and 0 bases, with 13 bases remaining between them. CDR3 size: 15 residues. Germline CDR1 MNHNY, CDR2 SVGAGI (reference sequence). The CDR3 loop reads CASSSVRGGSYEQYF. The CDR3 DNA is TGTGCCAGCAGTTCGGTCAGGGGGGGCTCCTACGAGCAGTACTTC.

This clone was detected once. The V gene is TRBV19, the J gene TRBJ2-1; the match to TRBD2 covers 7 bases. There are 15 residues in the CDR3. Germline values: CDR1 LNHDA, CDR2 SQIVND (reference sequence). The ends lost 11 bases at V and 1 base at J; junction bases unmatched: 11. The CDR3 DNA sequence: TGTGCCGGTAAGCCTAGCGGAGGGTCCTACAATGAGCAGTTCTTC. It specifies CAGKPSGGSYNEQFF.

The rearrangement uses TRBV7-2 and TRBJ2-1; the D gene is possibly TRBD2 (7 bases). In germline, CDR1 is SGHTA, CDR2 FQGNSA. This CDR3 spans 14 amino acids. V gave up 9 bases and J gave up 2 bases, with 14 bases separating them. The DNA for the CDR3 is TGTGCCAGTGGGGGCGGGAGTACCTACAATGAGCAGTTCTTC. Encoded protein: CASGGGSTYNEQFF. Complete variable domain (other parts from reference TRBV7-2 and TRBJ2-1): GAGVSQSPSNKVTEKGKDVELRCDPISGHTALYWYRQSLGQGLEFLIYFQGNSAPDKSGLPSDRFSAERTGGSVSTLTIQRTQQEDSAVYLCASGGGSTYNEQFFGPGTRLTVL.

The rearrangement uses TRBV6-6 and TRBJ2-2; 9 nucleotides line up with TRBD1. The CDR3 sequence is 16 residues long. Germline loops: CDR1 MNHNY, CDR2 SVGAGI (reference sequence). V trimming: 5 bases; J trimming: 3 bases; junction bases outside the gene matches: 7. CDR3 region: CASSPPGQGYTGELFF. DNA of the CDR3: TGTGCCAGCAGTCCTCCGGGACAGGGTTACACCGGGGAGCTGTTTTTT.

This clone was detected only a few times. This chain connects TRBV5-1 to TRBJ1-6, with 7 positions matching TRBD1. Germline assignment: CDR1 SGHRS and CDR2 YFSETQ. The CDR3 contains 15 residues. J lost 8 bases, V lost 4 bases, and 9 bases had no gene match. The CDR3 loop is CASSTQTGDYSPLHF. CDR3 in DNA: TGCGCCAGCAGCACCCAAACAGGGGACTATTCACCCCTCCACTTT.

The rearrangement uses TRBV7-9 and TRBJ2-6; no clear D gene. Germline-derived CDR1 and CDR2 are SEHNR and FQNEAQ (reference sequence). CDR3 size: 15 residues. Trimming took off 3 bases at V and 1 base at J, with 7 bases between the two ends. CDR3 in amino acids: CASSFWLSGANVLTF. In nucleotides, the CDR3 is TGTGCCAGCAGCTTTTGGTTATCTGGGGCCAACGTCCTGACTTTC.

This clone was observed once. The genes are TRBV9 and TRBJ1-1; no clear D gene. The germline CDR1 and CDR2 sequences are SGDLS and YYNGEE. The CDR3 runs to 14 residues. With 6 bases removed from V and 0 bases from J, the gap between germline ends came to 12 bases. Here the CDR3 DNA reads TGTGCCAGCACAAGAGGATTACTGAACACTGAAGCTTTCTTT. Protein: CASTRGLLNTEAFF.

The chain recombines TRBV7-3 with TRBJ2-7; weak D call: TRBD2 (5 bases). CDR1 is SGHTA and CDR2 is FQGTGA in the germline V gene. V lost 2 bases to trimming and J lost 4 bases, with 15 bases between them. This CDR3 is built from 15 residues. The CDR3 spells CASSLSAGPFYEQYF. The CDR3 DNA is TGTGCCAGCAGCTTATCGGCGGGCCCGTTTTACGAGCAGTACTTC.

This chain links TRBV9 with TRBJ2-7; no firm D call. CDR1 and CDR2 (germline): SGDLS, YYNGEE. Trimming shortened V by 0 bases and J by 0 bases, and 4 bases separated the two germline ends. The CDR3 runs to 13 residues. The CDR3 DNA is TGTGCCAGCAGCGTAGGCCCCTCCTACGAGCAGTACTTC. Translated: CASSVGPSYEQYF.

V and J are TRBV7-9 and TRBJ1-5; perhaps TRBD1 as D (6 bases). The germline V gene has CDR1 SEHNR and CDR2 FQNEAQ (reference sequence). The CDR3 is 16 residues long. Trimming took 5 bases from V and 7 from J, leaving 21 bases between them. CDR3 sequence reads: CASSHGLGTGCQPQHF. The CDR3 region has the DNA TGTGCCAGCAGCCATGGACTCGGCACAGGGTGCCAGCCCCAGCATTTT.

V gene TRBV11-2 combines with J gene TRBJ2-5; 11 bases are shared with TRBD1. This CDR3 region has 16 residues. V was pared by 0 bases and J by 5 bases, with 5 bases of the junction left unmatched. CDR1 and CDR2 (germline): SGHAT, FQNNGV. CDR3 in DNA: TGTGCCAGCAGCTTAGAGGACAGGGGGCCATGGGAGACCCAGTACTTC. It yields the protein CASSLEDRGPWETQYF.

The CDR3 protein is CSVALGYKSYNEQFF. In nucleotides, the CDR3 is TGCAGCGTTGCGCTGGGGTACAAATCCTACAATGAGCAGTTCTTC. The rearrangement uses TRBV29-1 and TRBJ2-1; no definite D call. Trimming cost V 4 bases and J 1 base, with 14 bases left between them. This CDR3 has 15 residues. The germline V gene has CDR1 SQVTM and CDR2 ANQGSEA.

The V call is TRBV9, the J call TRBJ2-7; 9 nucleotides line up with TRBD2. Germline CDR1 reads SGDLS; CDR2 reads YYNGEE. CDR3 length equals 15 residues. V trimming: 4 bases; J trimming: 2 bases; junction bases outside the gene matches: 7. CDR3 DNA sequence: TGTGCCAGCAGCCCCGAAGCGGGAGGCCCCTACGAGCAGTACTTC. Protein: CASSPEAGGPYEQYF.

The CDR3 spells CASSLAATGTGRTDTQYF. The CDR3 DNA sequence: TGCGCCAGCAGCTTGGCCGCAACCGGGACAGGGCGTACAGATACGCAGTATTTT. The chain is built from TRBV5-1 and TRBJ2-3, with 9 bases aligning to TRBD1. V dropped 0 bases and J dropped 3; count of bases not matched to a gene: 11. The CDR3 totals 18 residues. The germline V gene encodes CDR1 SGHRS and CDR2 YFSETQ.

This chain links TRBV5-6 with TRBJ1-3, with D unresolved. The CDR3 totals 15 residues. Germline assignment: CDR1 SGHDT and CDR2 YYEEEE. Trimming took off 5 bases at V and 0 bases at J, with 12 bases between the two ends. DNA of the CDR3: TGTGCCAGCAGAGGGCTAGAGAGCTCTGGAAACACCATATATTTT. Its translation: CASRGLESSGNTIYF.

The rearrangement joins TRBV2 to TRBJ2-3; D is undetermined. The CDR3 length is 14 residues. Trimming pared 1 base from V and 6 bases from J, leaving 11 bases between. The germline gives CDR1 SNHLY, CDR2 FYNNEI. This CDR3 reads CASSEGVYGDTQYF. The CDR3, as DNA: TGTGCCAGCAGTGAAGGTGTATATGGGGATACGCAGTATTTT.

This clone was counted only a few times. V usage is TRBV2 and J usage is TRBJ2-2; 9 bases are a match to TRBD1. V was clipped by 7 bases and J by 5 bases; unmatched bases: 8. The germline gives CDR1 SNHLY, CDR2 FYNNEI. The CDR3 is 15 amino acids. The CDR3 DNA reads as TGTGCCAGCATTCCGGGACAGGGAGGGACCGGGGAGCTGTTTTTT. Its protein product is CASIPGQGGTGELFF.

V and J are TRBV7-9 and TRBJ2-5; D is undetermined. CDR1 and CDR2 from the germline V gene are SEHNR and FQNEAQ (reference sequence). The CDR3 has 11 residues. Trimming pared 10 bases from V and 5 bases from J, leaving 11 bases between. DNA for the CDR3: TGTGCCATTCAGGTGGAGGAGACCCAGTACTTC. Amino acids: CAIQVEETQYF. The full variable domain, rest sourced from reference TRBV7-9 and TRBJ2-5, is DTGVSQNPRHKITKRGQNVTFRCDPISEHNRLYWYRQTLGQGPEFLTYFQNEAQLEKSRLLSDRFSAERPKGSFSTLEIQRTEQGDSAMYLCAIQVEETQYFGPGTRLLVL.

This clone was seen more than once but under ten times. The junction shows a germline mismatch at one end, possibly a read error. CDR3 DNA sequence: TGTGCCAGCAGTTTTGGAGCGGGGGGATCATCTGACTTC. Its protein product is CASSFGAGGSSDF. V is TRBV28 and J is TRBJ2-4; 9 nucleotides line up with TRBD2. Germline CDR1 is MDHEN and CDR2 is SYDVKM. This CDR3 region has 13 residues.